This T cell receptor beta chain was identified during a study of neurological immune-mediated disorders. From germline, CDR1 is SQVTM and CDR2 ANQGSEA. With V trimmed by 4 bases and J by 2 bases, 10 bases remained unmatched. The CDR3 sequence is 17 residues long. This clonotype was seen at least ten times. TCRdb reprocessed the 5' RACE reads via MiXCR and lists one record per CDR3 protein. This table holds 20,000 to 25,000 distinct CDR3 sequences, roughly 17% found once. Sample: CD8+ T cells from blood. The chain employs TRBV29-1 and TRBJ2-2, with TRBD2 matching over 10 bases. This receptor was taken from a woman aged 18-29 years with multiple sclerosis. The CDR3 loop reads CSVGLAGENYNTGELFF. Written as DNA, the CDR3 is TGCAGCGTTGGGCTAGCGGGGGAGAATTATAACACCGGGGAGCTGTTTTTT.